This T cell receptor beta chain was retrieved from a study of beta chain features in type 1 diabetes (dated by TCRdb to between 2018 and 2020). Some background on the complete study: No differences in mean age, gender distribution, total cell number or subset yield were found between patients and healthy donors. A total of about 99,000,000 sorted cells were examined across all samples, and RNA yield correlated strongly with the number of cells per subset. Regulatory and stem cell-like memory subsets were isolated from only 8 patients and roughly eight healthy donors, whereas naive and central memory subsets came from all 30 or so donors. The study compared TCRB repertoires of sorted circulating CD4+ T cell subsets between recently diagnosed type 1 diabetes patients and matched healthy donors. Here is what the overall study found, with its caveats: In all four CD4+ subsets, TCRB CDR3 length was moderately but significantly shorter in type 1 diabetes patients. The naive, central memory and regulatory TCRB repertoires appeared to resemble one another more closely among patients than among healthy donors. At VDJ recombination sites, patients with type 1 diabetes made fewer insertions and deleted more nucleotides, a pattern implying thymic rearrangement abnormalities. Because cDNA was sequenced instead of genomic DNA, activated cells with high expression could be over-represented, although the groups did not differ in activation or CD3 levels. HLA sub-analyses involved small numbers of individuals, so any influence of HLA type on TCRB rearrangement remained unresolved. Shorter templates might be favored by PCR, yet because patient and control samples were amplified and corrected together, any such skew would affect both groups equally.

This clone has more than one count but fewer than ten. There is no known antigen for this receptor. There are no base qualities to consult, and no much larger clone falls within one base. Trimming takes 3 bases from V and 6 bases from J, and the germline ends sit 9 bases apart. From cysteine to phenylalanine, the CDR3 is 12 amino acids long. Here the CDR3 DNA is all that survives: 36 bases in frame from base 1. From the germline V gene, CDR1 is SQVTM and CDR2 is ANQGSEA. The High Capacity cDNA Reverse Transcription Kit was used to reverse transcribe all of the isolated RNA, meaning that expressed TCRB transcripts were what got sequenced. Naive, central memory and regulatory T cell samples underwent deep immunoSEQ sequencing, averaging roughly 3.3 million total reads per sample. Sorted cells were lysed in RLT buffer, and RNA was extracted using DNase-treated RNeasy Micro or Mini kits according to cell number. To prevent cross-contamination, every cell subset was processed on its own, while patient and healthy donor samples were processed together. The immunoSEQ multiplex PCR was used to amplify TCRB sequences from cDNA, generating 87-bp fragments that spanned the CDR3 region. Sequencing of the amplicons was performed on the Illumina HiSeq platform. Turning to the authors' computational methods: Synthetic template baselines were used to correct PCR bias computationally, reads within Hamming distance 2 were collapsed together, and singletons that could not be merged were discarded. Reads were aligned to IMGT to assign V, D and J genes, CDR3 length, and insertions or deletions at six rearrangement sites. Within each subset, clonotype counts were normalized to sorted cell number, after which true diversity and Gini coefficients were computed with the tcR R package. The overlap coefficient, calculated on TCRB nucleotide sequences, was used to measure repertoire sharing. As stored in TCRdb, this immuneACCESS dataset retains in-frame rearrangements with V and J assigned. A fraction of the clones does not appear; measured against another copy, unresolved V genes explain less than half of the discrepancy, and the remainder lacks a known reason. V and J calls and clone size are as listed in that table; D and trimming were resolved from the DNA. The sample table shows 200,000 to 250,000 clones, and around a quarter are seen once. The ten largest clones add up to 4% of the sample.

Each donor gave one peripheral blood draw, averaging approximately 120 mL, which was collected into heparinised tubes. Naive, central memory, regulatory and stem cell-like memory CD4+ T cells were sorted on a BD FACSAria II using a panel including CD45RO, CCR7, CD25, CD127, CD95 and CD27. All sorted populations exceeded 98% purity. PBMCs were isolated immediately by Lymphoprep density gradient centrifugation and stained directly without culture. Samples were stained and sorted in pairs, with one healthy donor and one patient per experiment, so that batch effects were minimized. The receptor comes from a man aged 25-40 years in good health. Recombination connected TRBV29-1 to TRBJ2-1, and TRBD1 may be the D gene, going by 5 matching bases. The sequenced material came from central memory CD4+ T cells from blood. The CDR3 region: CSVEATVNEQFF. The nucleotides are TGCAGCGTTGAGGCGACAGTCAATGAGCAGTTCTTC.